Listed here is a single T cell receptor (beta chain). The antigen remains undetermined. Produced via immunoSEQ multiplex PCR; TCRdb's table is partial and in-frame only. The sample carries 52,000 or so clones, roughly 85% recorded once. With 9 bases clipped from V and 2 bases from J, the junction kept 4 bases outside the gene matches. Germline values: CDR1 MNHNY, CDR2 SVGAGI (reference sequence). There are 12 residues in the CDR3. This entry belongs to a study of T cell responses to AZD1222 COVID-19 vaccine. Study-level results: White British donors predominated, females outnumbered males, and clonal diversity was possibly underestimated.

This clonotype was sampled from an adult in good health. The source material was peripheral blood, sampled on day 0 of MenACWY control vaccination. This chain joins TRBV6-6 and TRBJ2-7, with TRBD1 identical over 7 bases. As DNA, the CDR3 is TGTGCCAGTAGACAGGGTACCTACGAGCAGTACTTC. Amino acids: CASRQGTYEQYF.